A single sample is the source of the 26 T cell receptor beta chains below, sequenced in a study of T cells expressing NK-cell markers. Reprocessing the 5' RACE reads, TCRdb reports a single entry for every CDR3 protein and omits DNA. The repertoire table contains 150,000 to 200,000 distinct CDR3 sequences. The source material was blood T cells: a sorted CD56 or NKG2C T cell subset, CD4+ or CD8+ T cells, or bulk PBMC T cells (not recorded which). All receptors derive from a woman between 18 and 75 years old in good health.

This chain uses TRBV6-1 with TRBJ1-1; TCRdb lists TRBD1, though no DNA is available to test this call. Germline V gene data show CDR1 as MNHNS and CDR2 as SASEGT. This CDR3 is built from 16 residues. This CDR3 is CASSEWWTGANTEAFF.

V usage is TRBV2 and J usage is TRBJ2-1; as DNA is missing, the TRBD2 call by TCRdb cannot be tested. CDR3 length: 15 amino acids. The germline V gene has CDR1 SNHLY and CDR2 FYNNEI. CDR3 residues: CARTGTSGTYNEQFF.

This CDR3 is CSASMDPYNEQFF. The V and J genes are TRBV20-1 and TRBJ2-1. The CDR3 totals 13 residues. Germline loops: CDR1 DFQATT, CDR2 SNEGSKA (reference sequence).

The chain joins TRBV29-1 to TRBJ1-6; as DNA is missing, the TRBD1 call by TCRdb cannot be tested. Germline CDR1 reads SQVTM; CDR2 reads ANQGSEA. The CDR3 has 13 amino acids. The CDR3 protein is CSVAKDRVSPLHF.

The chain carries TRBV9 and TRBJ1-5; TCRdb's assignment of TRBD1 cannot be checked, as there is no DNA. The germline gives CDR1 SGDLS, CDR2 YYNGEE. The length of the CDR3 is 14 residues. CDR3 amino acids: CASSAHRVDQPQHF.

This CDR3 is CASSLVGSGVADTQYF. The chain employs TRBV7-8 and TRBJ2-3; no DNA is available, so the TRBD2 call from TCRdb remains unchecked. The germline gives CDR1 SGHVS, CDR2 FQNEAQ. The CDR3 spans 16 residues.

The CDR3 sequence: CASSPGGGPSYEQYF. The chain joins TRBV7-3 to TRBJ2-7; TCRdb reports TRBD1, a call that lacks DNA to check it against. Germline V gene data show CDR1 as SGHTA and CDR2 as FQGTGA. The CDR3 sequence is 15 residues long.

This chain links TRBV12-3 or TRBV12-4 with TRBJ1-2; without DNA, the TCRdb call of TRBD1 cannot be checked. The CDR3 has 14 residues. The CDR3 is CASSSSGAGDGYTF.

The rearrangement uses TRBV27 and TRBJ1-2; TCRdb proposes TRBD1, but this gene call is untestable without DNA. CDR1 MNHEY and CDR2 SMNVEV come from the germline V gene (reference sequence). This CDR3 is built from 13 residues. The CDR3 sequence is CASSDQGNYGYTF.

This chain links TRBV6-1 with TRBJ2-1; checking the TCRdb D call of TRBD1 is not possible without DNA. Germline values: CDR1 MNHNS, CDR2 SASEGT. The CDR3 has 15 residues. Here the CDR3 reads CASSRPDRGRNEQFF.

V is TRBV7-8 and J is TRBJ2-2; the D gene TCRdb calls, TRBD1, cannot be checked with no DNA. The CDR3 is 15 residues long. CDR1 and CDR2 from the germline V gene are SGHVS and FQNEAQ. Here the CDR3 reads CASSAGQGNTGELFF. Combining the CDR3 with reference TRBV7-8 and TRBJ2-2 gives the whole variable domain GAGVSQSPRYKVAKRGQDVALRCDPISGHVSLFWYQQALGQGPEFLTYFQNEAQLDKSGLPSDRFFAERPEGSVSTLKIQRTQQEDSAVYLCASSAGQGNTGELFFGEGSRLTVL.

The rearrangement joins TRBV20-1 to TRBJ2-3; with no DNA, the TCRdb D assignment of TRBD2 cannot be verified. Germline values: CDR1 DFQATT, CDR2 SNEGSKA (reference sequence). CDR3 length: 15 amino acids. CDR3 loop: CSATRAGGSTDTQYF.

The J gene is TRBJ2-5, the V gene TRBV12-3 or TRBV12-4; the D call of TRBD1 rests on TCRdb alone, since no DNA is present to check it. This CDR3 is built from 15 residues. This chain's CDR3 is CASSNPGTGEETQYF.

This chain joins TRBV11-1 and TRBJ2-1; TCRdb lists TRBD1, though no DNA is available to test this call. Germline V CDR1 and CDR2: SGHAT, FQDESV (reference sequence). The CDR3 extends over 18 amino acids. The CDR3 loop is CASSPLGVAASSYNEQFF.

The chain carries TRBV5-1 and TRBJ2-1; the TCRdb D gene call, TRBD2, has no DNA to confirm it. Looked up from germline, CDR1 is SGHRS and CDR2 is YFSETQ. CDR3 length equals 14 residues. This CDR3 is CASSFDPASDEQFF. The variable domain in full, completed from reference TRBV5-1 and TRBJ2-1, reads KAGVTQTPRYLIKTRGQQVTLSCSPISGHRSVSWYQQTPGQGLQFLFEYFSETQRNKGNFPGRFSGRQFSNSRSEMNVSTLELGDSALYLCASSFDPASDEQFFGPGTRLTVL.

The chain joins TRBV20-1 to TRBJ2-1; with no DNA, the TCRdb D assignment of TRBD1 cannot be verified. The germline CDR1 and CDR2 sequences are DFQATT and SNEGSKA (reference sequence). The CDR3 loop spans 17 amino acids. The CDR3: CSAPAPPSADSYNEQFF.

The V gene is TRBV2, the J gene TRBJ2-1. CDR1 and CDR2 (germline): SNHLY, FYNNEI. The CDR3 is made up of 13 amino acids. This chain's CDR3 is CASSAMRSREQFF.

The chain recombines TRBV29-1 with TRBJ2-4. Germline V lookup: CDR1 SQVTM, CDR2 ANQGSEA. This CDR3 is built from 12 residues. CDR3 region: CSAAGAKNIQYF.

The chain is built from TRBV5-1 and TRBJ2-2; the D call from TCRdb, TRBD2, cannot be confirmed without DNA. Germline values: CDR1 SGHRS, CDR2 YFSETQ. CDR3 length: 14 residues. This chain's CDR3 is CASSTSGNTGELFF.

The rearrangement links TRBV3-1 to TRBJ2-5; the D call of TRBD1 rests on TCRdb alone, since no DNA is present to check it. This CDR3 has 16 residues. The germline V gene encodes CDR1 LGHDT and CDR2 YNNKEL (reference sequence). The CDR3 sequence is CASRLGQGGNQETQYF.

The rearrangement uses TRBV25-1 and TRBJ2-3. This CDR3 has 12 amino acids. Looked up from germline, CDR1 is MGHDK and CDR2 is SYGVNS. CDR3 in amino acids: CASTSGFDTQYF.

V usage is TRBV12-3 or TRBV12-4 and J usage is TRBJ2-5; there is no DNA to check the TCRdb D call of TRBD2. The CDR3 spans 16 residues. The CDR3 sequence: CASSLGASGGGETQYF.

The rearrangement uses TRBV29-1 and TRBJ2-1. CDR1 and CDR2 (germline): SQVTM, ANQGSEA. CDR3 length: 14 amino acids. The CDR3 spells CSVEVWEEVNEQFF.

The chain joins TRBV5-1 to TRBJ2-5; absent DNA, TCRdb's TRBD2 call cannot be checked. The CDR3 runs 14 residues. Germline V gene sequence: CDR1 SGHRS, CDR2 YFSETQ. The CDR3 is CASSLADPRETQYF. Looking up the rest from reference TRBV5-1 and TRBJ2-5 gives the full variable domain: KAGVTQTPRYLIKTRGQQVTLSCSPISGHRSVSWYQQTPGQGLQFLFEYFSETQRNKGNFPGRFSGRQFSNSRSEMNVSTLELGDSALYLCASSLADPRETQYFGPGTRLLVL.

CDR3 residues: CASSRDRPNTEAFF. This chain links TRBV5-1 with TRBJ1-1; TCRdb picks TRBD1, but there is no DNA to check that call. CDR3 length: 14 amino acids. CDR1 is SGHRS, CDR2 YFSETQ, per germline.

The chain couples TRBV20-1 to TRBJ1-6. The CDR3 runs 15 residues. Germline V gene lookup returns CDR1 DFQATT and CDR2 SNEGSKA (reference sequence). This chain's CDR3 is CSAARGSSYNSPLHF.